This is a list of T cell receptor beta chains from one sample in a study of T cells in Graves' hyperthyroidism and ophthalmopathy. One entry per CDR3 protein, called by TCRdb with MiXCR from the multiplex PCR reads. The sample includes 640,000 or so distinct CDR3 sequences, 14% seen only once; the top ten take roughly 6.9%. Sequenced material: blood. Receptors were obtained from a woman between 18 and 29 years old with Graves' ophthalmopathy. Both conserved end residues are part of each CDR3. D genes are given only for firm matches. Only some rows state a clone size, as once, few, many or a class for expanded clones.

length: 12; V: TRBV7-8; D: TRBD1; J: TRBJ2-3; size: many; CDR3: CASSTWDREEYF; DNA: TGTGCCAGCAGCACATGGGACAGGGAGGAGTATTTT
length: 11; V: TRBV19; D: TRBD1; J: TRBJ1-2; size: many; CDR3: CASGDSYGYTF; DNA: TGTGCCAGCGGGGACAGCTATGGCTACACCTTC
length: 12; V: TRBV6-4; D: .; J: TRBJ2-3; size: many; CDR3: CASSSGWGTQYF; DNA: TGTGCCAGCAGTTCTGGGTGGGGTACGCAGTATTTT
length: 14; V: TRBV13; D: .; J: TRBJ2-6; size: many; CDR3: CASSAGAGANVLTF; DNA: TGTGCCAGCAGCGCCGGAGCTGGGGCCAACGTCCTGACTTTC
length: 15; V: TRBV19; D: .; J: TRBJ2-5; size: few; CDR3: CASSMSPAAGETQYF; DNA: TGTGCCAGTAGTATGTCGCCCGCGGCGGGGGAGACCCAGTACTTC
length: 16; V: TRBV27; D: TRBD1; J: TRBJ2-7; size: many; CDR3: CASSHGTGGGFYEQYF; DNA: TGTGCCAGCAGTCACGGGACAGGGGGCGGTTTCTACGAGCAGTACTTC
length: 15; V: TRBV4-3; D: .; J: TRBJ2-7; size: .; CDR3: CASSQRGSGAYEQYF; DNA: TGCGCCAGCAGCCAACGAGGGAGCGGAGCCTACGAGCAGTACTTC
length: 14; V: TRBV30; D: .; J: TRBJ1-1; size: few; CDR3: CAWSRTGKAFEAFF; DNA: TGTGCCTGGAGCCGCACAGGGAAAGCTTTTGAAGCTTTCTTT
length: 16; V: TRBV5-4; D: .; J: TRBJ1-3; size: .; CDR3: CASSLAFAGSGNTIYF; DNA: TGTGCCAGCAGCTTGGCATTCGCGGGGTCTGGAAACACCATATATTTT
length: 15; V: TRBV18; D: TRBD2; J: TRBJ2-7; size: many; CDR3: CASSPSGVGTYEQYF; DNA: TGTGCCAGCTCACCCAGCGGGGTGGGAACCTACGAGCAGTACTTC
length: 16; V: TRBV2; D: TRBD1; J: TRBJ1-2; size: many; CDR3: CASTGQLIKNNYGYTF; DNA: TGTGCCAGCACGGGACAGCTGATAAAAAATAACTATGGCTACACCTTC
length: 14; V: TRBV19; D: .; J: TRBJ2-1; size: .; CDR3: CATKAGTYYNEQFF; DNA: TGTGCCACCAAGGCCGGGACTTACTACAATGAGCAGTTCTTC
length: 17; V: TRBV29-1; D: .; J: TRBJ2-3; size: .; CDR3: CSAGGGGGGRSTDTQYF; DNA: TGCAGCGCTGGTGGAGGGGGAGGGGGCAGATCCACAGATACGCAGTATTTT
length: 15; V: TRBV7-2; D: TRBD2; J: TRBJ2-2; size: many; CDR3: CASSFGLAGAGELFF; DNA: TGTGCCAGCAGCTTCGGACTAGCGGGAGCCGGGGAGCTGTTTTTT
length: 15; V: TRBV3-1; D: .; J: TRBJ1-5; size: many; CDR3: CASSRKDSGNQPQHF; DNA: TGTGCCAGCAGCCGGAAGGACAGCGGCAATCAGCCCCAGCATTTT
length: 19; V: TRBV7-2; D: TRBD2; J: TRBJ2-3; size: .; CDR3: CASSLTRTSGIVESDTQYF; DNA: TGTGCCAGCAGCTTAACGAGGACTAGCGGGATTGTCGAGTCAGATACGCAGTATTTT
length: 14; V: TRBV11-1; D: TRBD2; J: TRBJ2-3; size: .; CDR3: CASGAGGPTDTQYF; DNA: TGCGCCAGCGGAGCGGGAGGACCCACAGATACGCAGTATTTT
length: 15; V: TRBV13; D: .; J: TRBJ2-7; size: many; CDR3: CASSLSLGGRYEQYF; DNA: TGTGCCAGCAGCTTAAGTCTGGGGGGTCGCTACGAGCAGTACTTC
length: 15; V: TRBV12-3/TRBV12-4; D: TRBD2; J: TRBJ2-7; size: many; CDR3: CASSLQASGRYEQYF; DNA: TGTGCCAGCAGTTTACAGGCTAGCGGGAGGTACGAGCAGTACTTC
length: 14; V: TRBV10-3; D: TRBD2; J: TRBJ2-7; size: many; CDR3: CATGGTSGNYEQYF; DNA: TGTGCCACCGGAGGGACTAGCGGGAACTACGAGCAGTACTTC
length: 14; V: TRBV11-3; D: .; J: TRBJ2-7; size: many; CDR3: CASSLPGHLYEQYF; DNA: TGTGCCAGCAGCTTACCGGGACATCTCTACGAGCAGTACTTC
length: 18; V: TRBV18; D: TRBD1; J: TRBJ1-1; size: few; CDR3: CASSPPWGQGTLNTEAFF; DNA: TGTGCCAGCTCACCACCGTGGGGACAGGGTACCTTGAACACTGAAGCTTTCTTT
length: 16; V: TRBV20-1; D: TRBD2; J: TRBJ2-7; size: .; CDR3: CSARVSLTSGSYEQYF; DNA: TGCAGTGCTAGAGTAAGCTTGACTAGCGGCTCCTACGAGCAGTACTTC
length: 15; V: TRBV4-1; D: TRBD1; J: TRBJ1-1; size: many; CDR3: CASSPYRGMNTEAFF; DNA: TGCGCCAGCAGCCCCTACAGGGGGATGAACACTGAAGCTTTCTTT